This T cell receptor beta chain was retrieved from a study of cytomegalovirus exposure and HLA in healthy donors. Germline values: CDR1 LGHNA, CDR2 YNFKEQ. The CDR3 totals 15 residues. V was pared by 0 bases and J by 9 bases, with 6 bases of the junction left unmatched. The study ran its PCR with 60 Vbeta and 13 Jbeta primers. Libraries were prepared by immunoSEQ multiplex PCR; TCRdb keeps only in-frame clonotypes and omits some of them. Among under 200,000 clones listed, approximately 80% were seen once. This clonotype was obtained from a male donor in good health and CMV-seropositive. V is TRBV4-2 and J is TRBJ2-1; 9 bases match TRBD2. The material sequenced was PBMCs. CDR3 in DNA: TGTGCCAGCAGCCAAGATGGGGCGGGAGGGGTTGAGCAGTTCTTC. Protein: CASSQDGAGGVEQFF.